This TCR beta chain was sequenced during a study of blood T cells in healthy people across ages. Concerning this clonotype: Its antigen is unknown.

The study recruited healthy Caucasian donors from Russia who were aged about 6 to 90. General observations from the study: PBMCs were not sorted, which prevented a conclusive comparison of naive versus antigen-experienced cells.

V shed 2 bases and J shed 5 bases, with 12 bases lying between them. The CDR3 spans 14 residues. A J-beta primer mix and a sample-barcoded 5' primer were used in a second PCR of roughly 6 to 12 cycles. A template-switch adaptor containing 12 random nucleotides labeled each cDNA molecule. A single record per CDR3 protein comes from TCRdb applying MiXCR to the 5' RACE reads. This table holds approximately 1.5 million distinct CDR3 sequences, roughly 43% found once. The sequenced sample consisted of blood. The chain carries TRBV12-3 or TRBV12-4 and TRBJ2-5; D remains unclear. The sequence was obtained from a woman between 18 and 29 years old in good health. Here the CDR3 DNA reads TGTGCCAGCAGTTTACCCCGACCCGGGGAGACCCAGTACTTC. Residues: CASSLPRPGETQYF.